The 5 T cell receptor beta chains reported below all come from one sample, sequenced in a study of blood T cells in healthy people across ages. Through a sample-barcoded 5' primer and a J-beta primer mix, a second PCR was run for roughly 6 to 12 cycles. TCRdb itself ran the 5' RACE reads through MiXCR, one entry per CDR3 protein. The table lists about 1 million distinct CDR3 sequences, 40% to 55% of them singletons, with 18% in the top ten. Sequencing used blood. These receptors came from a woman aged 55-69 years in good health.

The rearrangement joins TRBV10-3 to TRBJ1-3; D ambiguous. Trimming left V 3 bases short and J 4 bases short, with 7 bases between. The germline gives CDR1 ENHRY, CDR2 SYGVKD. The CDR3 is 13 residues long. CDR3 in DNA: TGTGCCATCAGTGACTACGGGGGAAACACCATATATTTT. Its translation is CAISDYGGNTIYF.

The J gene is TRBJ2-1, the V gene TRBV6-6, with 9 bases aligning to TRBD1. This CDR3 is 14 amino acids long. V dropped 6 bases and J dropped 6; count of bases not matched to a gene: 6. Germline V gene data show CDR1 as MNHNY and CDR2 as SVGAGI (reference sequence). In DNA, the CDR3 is TGTGCCAGCAGCGACAGGGGGAGTGGCAATGAGCAGTTCTTC. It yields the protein CASSDRGSGNEQFF.

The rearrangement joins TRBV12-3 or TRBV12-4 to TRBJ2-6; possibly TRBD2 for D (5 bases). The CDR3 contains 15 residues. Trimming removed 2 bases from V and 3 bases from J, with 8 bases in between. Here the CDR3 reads CASSLRGIGANVLTF. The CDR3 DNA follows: TGTGCCAGCAGTTTAAGAGGGATTGGGGCCAACGTCCTGACTTTC.

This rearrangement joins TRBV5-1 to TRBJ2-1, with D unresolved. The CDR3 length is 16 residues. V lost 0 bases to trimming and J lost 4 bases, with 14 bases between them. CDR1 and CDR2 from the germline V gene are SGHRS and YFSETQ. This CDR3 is CASSLVVQNPYNEQFF. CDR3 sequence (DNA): TGCGCCAGCAGCTTGGTTGTCCAGAACCCGTACAATGAGCAGTTCTTC.

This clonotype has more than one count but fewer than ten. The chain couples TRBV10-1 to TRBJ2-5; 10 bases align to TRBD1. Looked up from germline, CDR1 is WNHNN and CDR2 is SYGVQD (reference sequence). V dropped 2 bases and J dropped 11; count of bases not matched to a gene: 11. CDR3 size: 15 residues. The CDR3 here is CASSEGTGDLRGQYF. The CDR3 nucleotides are TGCGCCAGCAGTGAGGGGACAGGGGACCTACGAGGACAGTACTTC.